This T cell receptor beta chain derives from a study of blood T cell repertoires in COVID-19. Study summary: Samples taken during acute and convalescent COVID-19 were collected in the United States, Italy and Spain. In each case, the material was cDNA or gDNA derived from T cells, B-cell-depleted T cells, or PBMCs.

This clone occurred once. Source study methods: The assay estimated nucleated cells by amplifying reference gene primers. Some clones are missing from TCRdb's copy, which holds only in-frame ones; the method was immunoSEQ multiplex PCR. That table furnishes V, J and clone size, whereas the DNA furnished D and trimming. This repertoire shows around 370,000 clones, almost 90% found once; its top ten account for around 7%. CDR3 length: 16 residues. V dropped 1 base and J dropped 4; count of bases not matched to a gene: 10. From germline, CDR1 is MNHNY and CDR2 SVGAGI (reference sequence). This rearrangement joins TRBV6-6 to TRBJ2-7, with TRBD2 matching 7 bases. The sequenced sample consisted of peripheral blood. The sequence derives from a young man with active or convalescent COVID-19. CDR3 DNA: TGTGCCAGCAGTTACTTGGCCGCGGGAGCGGGGTACGAGCAGTACTTC. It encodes CASSYLAAGAGYEQYF.